Listed here are 29 T cell receptor beta chains from one sample, sequenced in a study of blood T cell repertoires in COVID-19 (TCRdb year 2020). The method was the immunoSEQ multiplex PCR assay. Entries here come from immuneACCESS through TCRdb and include only in-frame sequences with V and J called. Some clones fail to appear in such tables; in the studies checked, an unresolved V gene covers under half of the shortfall, and the cause of the remainder is unknown. Present in this sample are a few hundred thousand clones, roughly 84% of which were seen just once. The top ten hold approximately 0.93% of the sample. The specimen sequenced was PBMCs or T cells enriched from blood (not recorded which). These receptors came from a woman between 25 and 40 years old who had recovered from COVID-19.

The chain recombines TRBV7-9 with TRBJ1-2, with D possibly matching TRBD1 (6 bases). V was clipped by 3 bases and J by 4 bases, with 15 bases between them. The germline V gene has CDR1 SEHNR and CDR2 FQNEAQ (reference sequence). This CDR3 is built from 15 residues. The CDR3 reads CASSLTGEDSYGYTF. In DNA form, the CDR3 reads TGTGCCAGCAGCTTGACAGGAGAGGACAGCTATGGCTACACCTTC.

The V gene is TRBV9, the J gene TRBJ2-1; D perhaps matches TRBD1 (5 bases). The CDR3 has 15 amino acids. V shed 2 bases and J shed 13 bases, with 22 bases lying between them. Germline V CDR1 and CDR2: SGDLS, YYNGEE. The CDR3 is CASSVGSGPTSDQFF. Written as DNA, the CDR3 is TGTGCCAGCAGCGTCGGCTCAGGGCCCACGAGTGACCAGTTCTTC.

The chain employs TRBV5-1 and TRBJ2-5, with D perhaps TRBD1 (6 bases). V was pared by 4 bases and J by 1 base, with 11 bases between. This CDR3 is built from 14 residues. The germline V gene encodes CDR1 SGHRS and CDR2 YFSETQ. CDR3 DNA sequence: TGCGCCAGCAGCCCCCTGACAGGCCAAGAGACCCAGTACTTC. Its translation is CASSPLTGQETQYF.

The V and J genes are TRBV5-1 and TRBJ2-2; the D is unclear. The V and J ends lost 4 bases and 3 bases respectively, with 7 bases between them. The length of the CDR3 is 13 residues. Germline V gene sequence: CDR1 SGHRS, CDR2 YFSETQ. For the CDR3, the DNA is TGCGCCAGCAGCCCCGGAGACACCGGGGAGCTGTTTTTT. This gives the protein CASSPGDTGELFF.

V usage is TRBV5-1 and J usage is TRBJ1-3; no clear D. Trimming removed 0 bases at V and 0 bases at J, with 16 bases between. Per germline, CDR1 SGHRS and CDR2 YFSETQ. This CDR3 spans 18 amino acids. The CDR3 sequence: CASSLVGGNVFSGNTIYF. CDR3 coding DNA: TGCGCCAGCAGCTTGGTGGGCGGGAACGTTTTCTCTGGAAACACCATATATTTT. Together with reference TRBV5-1 and TRBJ1-3, the CDR3 gives the full variable domain: KAGVTQTPRYLIKTRGQQVTLSCSPISGHRSVSWYQQTPGQGLQFLFEYFSETQRNKGNFPGRFSGRQFSNSRSEMNVSTLELGDSALYLCASSLVGGNVFSGNTIYFGEGSWLTVV.

The gene calls are TRBV28 and TRBJ2-5; D is ambiguous. This CDR3 spans 13 amino acids. Trimming took 4 bases from V and 2 from J, leaving 8 bases between them. Germline values: CDR1 MDHEN, CDR2 SYDVKM. CDR3 nucleotides: TGTGCCAGCAGTTCAGGCGATCAAGAGACCCAGTACTTC. It codes for CASSSGDQETQYF.

The V and J genes are TRBV18 and TRBJ1-5, with D possibly matching TRBD1 (6 bases). CDR1 KGHSH and CDR2 LQKENI come from the germline V gene. Trimming shortened V by 5 bases and J by 4 bases, and 15 bases separated the two germline ends. The CDR3 spans 15 residues. The CDR3 sequence is CASSSEGQPNQPQHF. The CDR3 DNA is TGTGCCAGCTCAAGCGAAGGACAGCCTAATCAGCCCCAGCATTTT.

The chain joins TRBV3-1 (or the pseudogene TRBV3-2) to TRBJ1-2, with 8 bases lining up with TRBD1. The trim removed 0 bases at V and 1 base at J, leaving 1 base unmatched. Germline V gene sequence: CDR1 LGHDT, CDR2 YNNKEL (reference sequence). The CDR3 consists of 15 residues. CDR3 sequence reads: CASSQDRGRNYGYTF. In nucleotides, the CDR3 is TGTGCCAGCAGCCAAGACAGGGGGCGTAACTATGGCTACACCTTC.

The V and J genes are TRBV11-1 and TRBJ1-1, with a possible D match to TRBD1 (5 bases). Germline V lookup: CDR1 SGHAT, CDR2 FQDESV (reference sequence). The V and J ends lost 1 base and 1 base respectively, with 7 bases between them. The CDR3 spans 14 residues. CDR3 in amino acids: CASSLGGSNTEAFF. The CDR3 region has the DNA TGTGCCAGCAGCTTAGGGGGCTCGAACACTGAAGCTTTCTTT.

This clone was counted between two and nine times. This rearrangement joins TRBV6-4 to TRBJ1-5; D not resolved. CDR3 size: 14 residues. V was shortened by 7 bases and J by 0 bases, with 10 bases between the two germline ends. Germline V gene sequence: CDR1 MRHNA, CDR2 SNTAGT. DNA for the CDR3: TGTGCCAGCACCCGACAAGCTAGCAATCAGCCCCAGCATTTT. Amino acid sequence: CASTRQASNQPQHF.

The genes are TRBV5-6 and TRBJ1-5, with a possible D match to TRBD1 (5 bases). Germline loops: CDR1 SGHDT, CDR2 YYEEEE. The CDR3 contains 15 residues. Trimming shortened V by 3 bases and J by 2 bases, and 12 bases separated the two germline ends. The CDR3 nucleotides are TGTGCCAGCAGCTGGGGCCGCAGTCGCAATCAGCCCCAGCATTTT. Encoded protein: CASSWGRSRNQPQHF.

CDR3: CASSPRGLGAFF. DNA of the CDR3: TGTGCCAGCAGCCCCCGAGGGTTAGGAGCTTTCTTT. The rearrangement joins TRBV6-5 to TRBJ1-1, with D uncertain. Germline-derived CDR1 and CDR2 are MNHEY and SVGAGI. The CDR3 sequence is 12 residues long. V was pared by 6 bases and J by 10 bases, with 15 bases between.

This rearrangement joins TRBV5-1 to TRBJ1-1; D is unclear. CDR3 length: 13 amino acids. Trimming pared 5 bases from V and 4 bases from J, leaving 12 bases between. The germline CDR1 and CDR2 sequences are SGHRS and YFSETQ. The CDR3 spells CASRIEGGTEAFF. CDR3 nucleotides: TGCGCCAGCAGGATCGAAGGAGGCACTGAAGCTTTCTTT.

This chain joins TRBV30 and TRBJ1-1; 7 positions agree with TRBD1. This CDR3 contains 14 residues. J gave up 4 bases and V 3 bases, and 8 bases lay outside the gene matches. Germline V CDR1 and CDR2: GTSNPN, SVGIG (reference sequence). In DNA form, the CDR3 reads TGTGCCTGGAGCCAGGGACAGCAGACCACTGAAGCTTTCTTT. This encodes CAWSQGQQTTEAFF. Full variable domain (rest looked up from reference TRBV30 and TRBJ1-1): SQTIHQWPATLVQPVGSPLSLECTVEGTSNPNLYWYRQAAGRGLQLLFYSVGIGQISSEVPQNLSASRPQDRQFILSSKKLLLSDSGFYLCAWSQGQQTTEAFFGQGTRLTVV.

CDR3 residues: CAGRAGARSYGYTF. CDR3 in DNA: TGTGCCGGAAGAGCAGGGGCGCGTAGCTATGGCTACACCTTC. The chain uses TRBV6-5 and TRBJ1-2, with D maybe TRBD1 (6 bases). The CDR3 is 14 amino acids. Trimming stripped 11 bases from V and 4 bases from J, with 20 bases between. Germline V gene lookup returns CDR1 MNHEY and CDR2 SVGAGI.

The chain is built from TRBV10-3 and TRBJ2-5; D might be TRBD2 (6 bases). CDR3 length: 14 amino acids. From germline, CDR1 is ENHRY and CDR2 SYGVKD. The ends were cut back, 3 bases at V and 9 bases at J, with 17 bases in the middle. The CDR3 sequence is CAISDLSGPRAQYF. The CDR3, as DNA: TGTGCCATCAGTGATCTTAGCGGACCCAGGGCCCAGTACTTC.

V and J are TRBV5-1 and TRBJ2-7; tentatively, D is TRBD2 (6 bases). The CDR3 has 16 amino acids. Germline values: CDR1 SGHRS, CDR2 YFSETQ. The ends were cut back, 0 bases at V and 2 bases at J, with 15 bases in the middle. The CDR3 spells CASSLAWGGAPYEQYF. The CDR3, as DNA: TGCGCCAGCAGCTTGGCATGGGGCGGGGCCCCCTACGAGCAGTACTTC.

Regarding this clone: Within the sample, other DNA sequences also encode this same CDR3. The chain uses TRBV4-1 and TRBJ1-2; 7 nucleotides match TRBD1. Germline assignment: CDR1 MGHRA and CDR2 YSYEKL. The CDR3 loop spans 14 amino acids. V was pared by 0 bases and J by 5 bases, with 3 bases of the junction left unmatched. In nucleotides, the CDR3 is TGCGCCAGCAGCCAAGAGACAGGGACTTATGGCTACACCTTC. Residues: CASSQETGTYGYTF.

CDR3 in amino acids: CASSIRGSGQNNEQFF. For the CDR3, the DNA is TGTGCCAGCAGCATCCGAGGTAGCGGGCAGAACAATGAGCAGTTCTTC. The rearrangement uses TRBV9 and TRBJ2-1; TRBD2 agrees at 7 bases. The CDR3 totals 16 residues. V trimming: 4 bases; J trimming: 5 bases; junction bases outside the gene matches: 12. Germline-derived CDR1 and CDR2 are SGDLS and YYNGEE.

The chain links TRBV6-5 to TRBJ2-1; TRBD1 might be the D (5 bases). CDR3 size: 15 residues. V shed 6 bases and J shed 2 bases, with 14 bases lying between them. Germline assignment: CDR1 MNHEY and CDR2 SVGAGI. CDR3 protein: CASRDQGYAYNEQFF. The CDR3 region has the DNA TGTGCCAGCAGGGACCAGGGCTATGCCTACAATGAGCAGTTCTTC.

This clone appeared once. The rearrangement joins TRBV2 to TRBJ1-2; 10 nucleotides line up with TRBD1. Germline CDR1 SNHLY, CDR2 FYNNEI. The CDR3 has 14 residues. Unmatched junction bases numbered 8, after V lost 9 bases and J lost 4 bases. The CDR3 bases are TGTGCCAGAACCGGGACAGGGGCATTCTATGGCTACACCTTC. It translates to CARTGTGAFYGYTF. Supplemented by reference TRBV2 and TRBJ1-2, the full variable domain reads EPEVTQTPSHQVTQMGQEVILRCVPISNHLYFYWYRQILGQKVEFLVSFYNNEISEKSEIFDDQFSVERPDGSNFTLKIRSTKLEDSAMYFCARTGTGAFYGYTFGSGTRLTVV.

This chain links TRBV7-2 with TRBJ2-7, with a possible D match to TRBD1 (6 bases). Germline CDR1 and CDR2: SGHTA and FQGNSA. The CDR3 covers 14 residues. Trimming pared 5 bases from V and 6 bases from J, leaving 17 bases between. Here the CDR3 reads CASSTTGKDFEQYF. The CDR3 nucleotides read TGTGCCAGCAGCACAACAGGGAAGGATTTCGAGCAGTACTTC.

CDR3 coding DNA: TGTGCCAGCAGCAACAGGGGGGTAGGGGAGCTGTTTTTT. It yields the protein CASSNRGVGELFF. The J gene is TRBJ2-2, the V gene TRBV6-2 or TRBV6-3, with 8 bases lining up with TRBD1. Trimming at V came to 6 bases and at J to 8 bases, leaving 5 bases not matched to a gene. There are 13 residues in the CDR3. Looked up from germline, CDR1 is MNHEY and CDR2 is SVGEGT.

The chain has TRBV19 and TRBJ1-2, with TRBD1 as a possible D gene (5 bases). The germline gives CDR1 LNHDA, CDR2 SQIVND (reference sequence). The CDR3 totals 13 residues. V was clipped by 9 bases and J by 3 bases, with 14 bases between them. CDR3 sequence (DNA): TGTGCCAGCCAGGGACTTGGGGACTATGGCTACACCTTC. Protein: CASQGLGDYGYTF.

The genes are TRBV2 and TRBJ2-4; D is unresolved. The CDR3 runs to 16 residues. V was clipped by 6 bases and J by 6 bases, with 21 bases between them. Germline-derived CDR1 and CDR2 are SNHLY and FYNNEI. CDR3 residues: CASRATGFGDGNIQYF. The CDR3 coding sequence is TGTGCCAGCAGAGCGACTGGTTTTGGAGACGGAAACATTCAGTACTTC.

This rearrangement joins TRBV5-6 to TRBJ1-2; no clear D gene. CDR1 and CDR2 from the germline V gene are SGHDT and YYEEEE. The CDR3 has 13 amino acids. Trimming cost V 0 bases and J 1 base, with 4 bases left between them. The CDR3 DNA reads as TGTGCCAGCAGCTTGGTCAATAACTATGGCTACACCTTC. Amino acids: CASSLVNNYGYTF.

This chain uses TRBV25-1 with TRBJ2-2; 7 bases agree with TRBD1. Germline-derived CDR1 and CDR2 are MGHDK and SYGVNS. This CDR3 contains 18 residues. V was clipped by 1 base and J by 2 bases; unmatched bases: 10. CDR3 residues: CASSEFAGQEINTGELFF. The DNA of the CDR3 is TGTGCCAGCAGTGAATTCGCCGGACAGGAGATCAACACCGGGGAGCTGTTTTTT. The full variable domain, completed using reference TRBV25-1 and TRBJ2-2, is EADIYQTPRYLVIGTGKKITLECSQTMGHDKMYWYQQDPGMELHLIHYSYGVNSTEKGDLSSESTVSRIRTEHFPLTLESARPSHTSQYLCASSEFAGQEINTGELFFGEGSRLTVL.

This chain links TRBV11-2 with TRBJ1-3; D is possibly TRBD1 (5 bases). Germline V gene sequence: CDR1 SGHAT, CDR2 FQNNGV. Trimming cost V 4 bases and J 2 bases, with 15 bases left between them. The CDR3 extends over 16 amino acids. The CDR3 protein is CASSYRRPGTGNTIYF. CDR3 DNA sequence: TGTGCCAGCAGCTATAGACGGCCAGGGACTGGAAACACCATATATTTT.

The chain uses TRBV6-5 and TRBJ1-5, with a tentative D call TRBD1 (6 bases). V shed 6 bases and J shed 1 base, with 13 bases lying between them. CDR3 length: 15 residues. Germline CDR1 MNHEY, CDR2 SVGAGI. The CDR3 coding sequence is TGTGCCAGCAGGCCAACAGGGAACAGCAATCAGCCCCAGCATTTT. This translates into CASRPTGNSNQPQHF.